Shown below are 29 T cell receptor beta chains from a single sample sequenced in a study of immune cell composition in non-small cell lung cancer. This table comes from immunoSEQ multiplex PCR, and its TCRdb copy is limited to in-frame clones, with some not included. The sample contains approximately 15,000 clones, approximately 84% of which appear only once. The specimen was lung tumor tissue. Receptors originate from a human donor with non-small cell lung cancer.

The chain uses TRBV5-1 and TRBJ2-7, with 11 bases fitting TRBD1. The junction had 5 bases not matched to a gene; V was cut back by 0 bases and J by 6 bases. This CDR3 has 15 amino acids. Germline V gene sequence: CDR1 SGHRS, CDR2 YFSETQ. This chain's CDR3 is CASSLGGTGGIEQYF. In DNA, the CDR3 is TGCGCCAGCAGCTTGGGAGGGACAGGGGGAATCGAGCAGTACTTC.

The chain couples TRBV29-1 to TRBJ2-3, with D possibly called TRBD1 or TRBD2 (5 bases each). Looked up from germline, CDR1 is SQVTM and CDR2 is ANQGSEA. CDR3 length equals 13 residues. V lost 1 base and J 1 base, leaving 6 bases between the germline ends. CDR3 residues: CSVEGGRTDTQYF. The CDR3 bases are TGCAGCGTTGAAGGGGGACGCACAGATACGCAGTATTTT.

CDR3 region: CVCLDRADYGYTF. The CDR3 DNA reads TGTGTGTGCCTGGACAGGGCGGACTATGGCTACACCTTC. V usage is TRBV28 and J usage is TRBJ1-2; the match to TRBD1 covers 8 bases. Germline V lookup: CDR1 MDHEN, CDR2 SYDVKM. The CDR3 length is 13 residues.

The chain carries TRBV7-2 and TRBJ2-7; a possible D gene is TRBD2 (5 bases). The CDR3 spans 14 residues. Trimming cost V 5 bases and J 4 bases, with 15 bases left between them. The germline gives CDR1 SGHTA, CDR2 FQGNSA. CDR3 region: CASSPPNGGYEQYF. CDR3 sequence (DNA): TGTGCCAGCAGCCCTCCCAATGGAGGATACGAGCAGTACTTC.

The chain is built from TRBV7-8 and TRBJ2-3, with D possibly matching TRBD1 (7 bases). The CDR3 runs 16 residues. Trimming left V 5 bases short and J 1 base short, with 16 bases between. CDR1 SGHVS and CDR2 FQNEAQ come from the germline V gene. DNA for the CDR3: TGTGCCAGCAGCCTTAACCAGGGGGGAGGCACAGATACGCAGTATTTT. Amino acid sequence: CASSLNQGGGTDTQYF. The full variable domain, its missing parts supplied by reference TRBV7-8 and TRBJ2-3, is GAGVSQSPRYKVAKRGQDVALRCDPISGHVSLFWYQQALGQGPEFLTYFQNEAQLDKSGLPSDRFFAERPEGSVSTLKIQRTQQEDSAVYLCASSLNQGGGTDTQYFGPGTRLTVL.

The CDR3 spells CASSLNSGPSSYEQYF. CDR3 nucleotides: TGTGCCAGCAGCTTAAATAGCGGGCCTTCCTCCTACGAGCAGTACTTC. This sequence joins TRBV13 and TRBJ2-7; 7 bases line up with TRBD2. Germline lookup yields CDR1 PRHDT and CDR2 FYEKMQ (reference sequence). There are 16 residues in the CDR3. Trimming cost V 2 bases and J 0 bases; bases outside gene matches: 7.

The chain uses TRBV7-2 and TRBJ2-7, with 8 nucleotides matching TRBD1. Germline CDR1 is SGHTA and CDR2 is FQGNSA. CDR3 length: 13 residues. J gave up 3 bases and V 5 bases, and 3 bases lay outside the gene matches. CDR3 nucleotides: TGTGCCAGCAGCCCGACAGGGGTCTACGAGCAGTACTTC. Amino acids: CASSPTGVYEQYF.

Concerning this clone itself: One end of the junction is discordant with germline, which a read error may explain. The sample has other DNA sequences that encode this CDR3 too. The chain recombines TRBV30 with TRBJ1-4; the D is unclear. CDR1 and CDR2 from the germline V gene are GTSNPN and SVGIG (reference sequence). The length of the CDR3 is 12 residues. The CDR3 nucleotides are TGTGCCTGGGACTACGGTCGTGAAAAACTGTTCTTT. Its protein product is CAWDYGREKLFF. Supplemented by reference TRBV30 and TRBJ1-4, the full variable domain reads SQTIHQWPATLVQPVGSPLSLECTVEGTSNPNLYWYRQAAGRGLQLLFYSVGIGQISSEVPQNLSASRPQDRQFILSSKKLLLSDSGFYLCAWDYGREKLFFGSGTQLSVL.

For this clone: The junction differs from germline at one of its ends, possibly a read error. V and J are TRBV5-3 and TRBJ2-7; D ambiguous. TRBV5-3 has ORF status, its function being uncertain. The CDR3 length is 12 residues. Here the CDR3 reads CASSLGLREQYF. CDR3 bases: TGTGCCAGCAGCTTGGGTTTACGGGAGCAGTACTTC.

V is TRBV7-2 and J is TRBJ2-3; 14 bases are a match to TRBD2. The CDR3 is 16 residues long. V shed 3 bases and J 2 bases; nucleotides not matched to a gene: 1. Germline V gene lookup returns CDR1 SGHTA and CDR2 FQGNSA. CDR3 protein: CASSLGLAGDTDTQYF. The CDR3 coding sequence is TGTGCCAGCAGCTTGGGACTAGCGGGAGACACAGATACGCAGTATTTT.

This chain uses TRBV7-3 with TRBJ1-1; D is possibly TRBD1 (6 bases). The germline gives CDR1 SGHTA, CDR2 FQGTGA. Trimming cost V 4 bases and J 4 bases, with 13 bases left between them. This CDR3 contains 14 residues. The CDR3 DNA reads TGTGCCAGCAGCTCCACAGGGATCTCCACTGAAGCTTTCTTT. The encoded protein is CASSSTGISTEAFF. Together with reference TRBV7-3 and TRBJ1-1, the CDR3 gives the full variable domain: GAGVSQTPSNKVTEKGKYVELRCDPISGHTALYWYRQSLGQGPEFLIYFQGTGAADDSGLPNDRFFAVRPEGSVSTLKIQRTERGDSAVYLCASSSTGISTEAFFGQGTRLTVV.

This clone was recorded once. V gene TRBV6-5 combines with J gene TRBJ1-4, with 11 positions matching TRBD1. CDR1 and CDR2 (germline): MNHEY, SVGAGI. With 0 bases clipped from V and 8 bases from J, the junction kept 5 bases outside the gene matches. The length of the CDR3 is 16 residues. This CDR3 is CASSYSSGTGGEKLFF. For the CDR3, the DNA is TGTGCCAGCAGTTACTCTTCCGGGACAGGGGGGGAAAAACTGTTTTTT.

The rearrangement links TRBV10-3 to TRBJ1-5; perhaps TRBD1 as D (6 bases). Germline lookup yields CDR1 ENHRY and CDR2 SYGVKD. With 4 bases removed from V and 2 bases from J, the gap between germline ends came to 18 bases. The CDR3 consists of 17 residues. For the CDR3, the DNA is TGTGCCATCAGTGCCCTCCCGGAGGGGGTGGGCAATCAGCCCCAGCATTTT. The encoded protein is CAISALPEGVGNQPQHF.

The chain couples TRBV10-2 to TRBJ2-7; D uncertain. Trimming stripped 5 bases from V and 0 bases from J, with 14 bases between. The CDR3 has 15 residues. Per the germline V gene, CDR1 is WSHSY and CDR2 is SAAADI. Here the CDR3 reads CASSLRLAGSYEQYF. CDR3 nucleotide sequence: TGCGCCAGCAGTCTTCGGTTAGCTGGCTCCTACGAGCAGTACTTC.

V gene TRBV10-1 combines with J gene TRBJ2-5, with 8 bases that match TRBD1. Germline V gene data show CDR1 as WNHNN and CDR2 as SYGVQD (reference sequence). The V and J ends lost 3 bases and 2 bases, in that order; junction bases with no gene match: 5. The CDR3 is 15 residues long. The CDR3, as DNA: TGCGCCAGCAGTGAAGCCGGGACAGGACAAGAGACCCAGTACTTC. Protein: CASSEAGTGQETQYF.

The CDR3 DNA is TGTGCCAGGGGCTGGGACAGGGGATACGAGCAGTACTTC. Its translation: CARGWDRGYEQYF. The chain joins TRBV28 to TRBJ2-7; 10 nucleotides align to TRBD1. The CDR3 runs 13 residues. Germline assignment: CDR1 MDHEN and CDR2 SYDVKM. V lost 9 bases, J lost 4 bases, and 6 bases stayed unmatched.

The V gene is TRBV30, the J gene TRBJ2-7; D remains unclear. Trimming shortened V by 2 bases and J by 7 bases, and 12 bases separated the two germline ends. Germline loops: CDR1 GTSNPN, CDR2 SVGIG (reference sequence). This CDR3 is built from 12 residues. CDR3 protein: CAWSLTSREQYF. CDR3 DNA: TGTGCCTGGAGTCTCACAAGTCGTGAGCAGTACTTC. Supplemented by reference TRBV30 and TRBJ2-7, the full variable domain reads SQTIHQWPATLVQPVGSPLSLECTVEGTSNPNLYWYRQAAGRGLQLLFYSVGIGQISSEVPQNLSASRPQDRQFILSSKKLLLSDSGFYLCAWSLTSREQYFGPGTRLTVT.

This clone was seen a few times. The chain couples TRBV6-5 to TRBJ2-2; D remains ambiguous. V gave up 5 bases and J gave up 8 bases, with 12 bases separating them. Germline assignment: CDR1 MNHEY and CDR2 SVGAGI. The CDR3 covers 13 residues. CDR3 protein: CASSDSRRGELFF. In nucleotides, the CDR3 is TGTGCCAGCAGTGATTCCCGCCGGGGGGAGCTGTTTTTT.

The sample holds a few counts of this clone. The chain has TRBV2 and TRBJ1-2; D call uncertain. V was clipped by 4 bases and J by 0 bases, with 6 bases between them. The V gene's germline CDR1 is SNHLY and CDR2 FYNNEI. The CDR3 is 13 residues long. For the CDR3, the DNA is TGTGCCAGCAGTGTACAGACTAACTATGGCTACACCTTC. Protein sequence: CASSVQTNYGYTF.

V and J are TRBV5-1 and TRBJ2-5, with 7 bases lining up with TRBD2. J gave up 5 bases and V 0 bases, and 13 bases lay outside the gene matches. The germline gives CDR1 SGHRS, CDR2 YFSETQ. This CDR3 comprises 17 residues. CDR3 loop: CASSLAWIGEGAETQYF. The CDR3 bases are TGCGCCAGCAGCTTGGCCTGGATCGGGGAGGGCGCGGAGACCCAGTACTTC.

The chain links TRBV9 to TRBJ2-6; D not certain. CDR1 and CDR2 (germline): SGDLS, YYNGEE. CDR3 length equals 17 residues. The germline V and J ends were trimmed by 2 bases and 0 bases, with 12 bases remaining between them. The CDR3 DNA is TGTGCCAGCAGCGTCATTCCGAGTCTCTCTGGGGCCAACGTCCTGACTTTC. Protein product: CASSVIPSLSGANVLTF.

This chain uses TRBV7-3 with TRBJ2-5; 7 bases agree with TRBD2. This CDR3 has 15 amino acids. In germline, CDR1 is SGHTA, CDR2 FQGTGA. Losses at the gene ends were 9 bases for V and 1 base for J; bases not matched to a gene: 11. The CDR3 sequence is CASAPSSGIQETQYF. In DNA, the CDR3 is TGTGCCAGTGCCCCGTCGAGCGGGATCCAAGAGACCCAGTACTTC. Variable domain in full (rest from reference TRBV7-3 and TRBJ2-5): GAGVSQTPSNKVTEKGKYVELRCDPISGHTALYWYRQSLGQGPEFLIYFQGTGAADDSGLPNDRFFAVRPEGSVSTLKIQRTERGDSAVYLCASAPSSGIQETQYFGPGTRLLVL.

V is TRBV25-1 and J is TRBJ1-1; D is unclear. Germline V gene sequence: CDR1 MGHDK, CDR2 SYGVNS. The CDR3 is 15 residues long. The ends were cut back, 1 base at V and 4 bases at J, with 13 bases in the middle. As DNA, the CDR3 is TGTGCCAGCAGTGAATCCCCGCACGACCGCACTGAAGCTTTCTTT. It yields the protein CASSESPHDRTEAFF.

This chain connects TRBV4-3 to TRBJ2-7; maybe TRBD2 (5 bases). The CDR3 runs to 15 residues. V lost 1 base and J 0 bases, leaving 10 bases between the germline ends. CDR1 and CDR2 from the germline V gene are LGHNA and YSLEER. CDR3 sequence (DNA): TGCGCCAGCAGCCAAGCCCCTAGCAGCTCCTACGAGCAGTACTTC. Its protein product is CASSQAPSSSYEQYF.

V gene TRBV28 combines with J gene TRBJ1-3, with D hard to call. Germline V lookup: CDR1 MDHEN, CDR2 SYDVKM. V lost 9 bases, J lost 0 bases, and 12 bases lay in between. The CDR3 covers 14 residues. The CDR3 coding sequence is TGTGCCAGTCTTGACCTGAGCTCTGGAAACACCATATATTTT. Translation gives CASLDLSSGNTIYF.

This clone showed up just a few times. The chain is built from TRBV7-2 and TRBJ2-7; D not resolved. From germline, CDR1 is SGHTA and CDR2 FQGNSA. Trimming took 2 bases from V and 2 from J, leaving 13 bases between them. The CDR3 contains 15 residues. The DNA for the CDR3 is TGTGCCAGCAGCTTAAATCCTGGCGCACCCTACGAGCAGTACTTC. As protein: CASSLNPGAPYEQYF.

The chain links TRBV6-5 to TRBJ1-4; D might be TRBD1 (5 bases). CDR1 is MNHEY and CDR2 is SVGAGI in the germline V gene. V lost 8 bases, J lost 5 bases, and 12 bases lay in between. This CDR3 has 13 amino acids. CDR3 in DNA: TGTGCCAGCTATGGCGGGGGGAATGAAAAACTGTTTTTT. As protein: CASYGGGNEKLFF.

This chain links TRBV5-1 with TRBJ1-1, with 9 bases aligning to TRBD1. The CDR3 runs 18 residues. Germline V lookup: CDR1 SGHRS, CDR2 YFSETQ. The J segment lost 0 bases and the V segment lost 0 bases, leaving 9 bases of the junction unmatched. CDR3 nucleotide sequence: TGCGCCAGCAGCTTGGCGACAGGGGGTAGATCGTTGAACACTGAAGCTTTCTTT. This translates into CASSLATGGRSLNTEAFF.

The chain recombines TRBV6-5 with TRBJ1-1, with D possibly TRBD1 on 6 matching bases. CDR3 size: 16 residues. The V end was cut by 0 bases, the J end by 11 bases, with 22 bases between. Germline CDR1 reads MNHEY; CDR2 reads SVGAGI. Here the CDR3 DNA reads TGTGCCAGCAGTTACTCGATCGACAGGCGCCTAATTGGGGCTTTCTTT. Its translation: CASSYSIDRRLIGAFF.